This passage covers 18 T cell receptor beta chains from one sample sequenced in a study of CD8 T cells in ankylosing spondylitis. Using its own MiXCR run on the 5' RACE reads, TCRdb lists one record per CDR3 protein. The table shows under 400,000 distinct CDR3 sequences, with more than 9% occurring only once. The sample consisted of blood, either unsorted or a sorted T cell fraction (not recorded which). These receptors all come from a female donor with ankylosing spondylitis or in good health (not recorded which).

This clonotype was observed at least ten times. J is TRBJ1-5 and V is TRBV19; tentatively, D is TRBD1 (5 bases). Germline V lookup: CDR1 LNHDA, CDR2 SQIVND (reference sequence). This CDR3 comprises 13 residues. The ends were cut back, 3 bases at V and 4 bases at J, with 7 bases in the middle. The chain's CDR3 is CASSIRGNQPQHF. As DNA, the CDR3 is TGTGCCAGTAGTATTAGGGGAAATCAGCCCCAGCATTTT.

In regard to this clonotype: This may stem from a read error, because a much larger clone lies one nucleotide away. The chain employs TRBV20-1 and TRBJ2-5; 8 bases match TRBD1. This CDR3 has 14 residues. CDR1 is DFQATT and CDR2 is SNEGSKA in the germline V gene (reference sequence). V was clipped by 4 bases and J by 1 base; unmatched bases: 5. CDR3 DNA sequence: TGCAGTGCTAACGGACAGGGACCCCAAGAGACCCAGTACTTC. Its translation: CSANGQGPQETQYF.

This clonotype was observed at least ten times. The rearrangement joins TRBV20-1 to TRBJ2-1; D is uncertain. Trimming took off 8 bases at V and 0 bases at J, with 14 bases between the two ends. Looked up from germline, CDR1 is DFQATT and CDR2 is SNEGSKA (reference sequence). This CDR3 is built from 14 residues. The CDR3 spells CSTALLSSYNEQFF. The DNA for the CDR3 is TGCAGTACCGCTCTACTCAGCTCCTACAATGAGCAGTTCTTC.

This clonotype has a count of ten or more. The J gene is TRBJ1-1, the V gene TRBV5-1, with D possibly matching TRBD1 (5 bases). The CDR3 contains 15 residues. Trimming pared 1 base from V and 5 bases from J, leaving 15 bases between. The germline gives CDR1 SGHRS, CDR2 YFSETQ. The CDR3 here is CASSLYQGGGTEAFF. The CDR3 coding sequence is TGCGCCAGCAGCTTGTACCAGGGAGGAGGGACTGAAGCTTTCTTT.

This sequence joins TRBV20-1 and TRBJ2-1, with TRBD2 identical over 11 bases. The length of the CDR3 is 14 residues. V lost 3 bases and J lost 4; bases outside the gene matches: 2. In germline, CDR1 is DFQATT, CDR2 SNEGSKA (reference sequence). The CDR3 protein is CSASSGGEYNEQFF. CDR3 nucleotide sequence: TGCAGTGCTAGTAGCGGGGGGGAATACAATGAGCAGTTCTTC.

This clonotype showed up many times. This sequence joins TRBV5-1 and TRBJ1-4, with D maybe TRBD1 (6 bases). This CDR3 contains 16 residues. Germline loops: CDR1 SGHRS, CDR2 YFSETQ. The V and J ends lost 0 bases and 3 bases respectively, with 12 bases between them. CDR3 sequence (DNA): TGCGCCAGCAGCTTGGGGTGGACAGCTTCTAATGAAAAACTGTTTTTT. This translates into CASSLGWTASNEKLFF. Supplemented by reference TRBV5-1 and TRBJ1-4, the full variable domain reads KAGVTQTPRYLIKTRGQQVTLSCSPISGHRSVSWYQQTPGQGLQFLFEYFSETQRNKGNFPGRFSGRQFSNSRSEMNVSTLELGDSALYLCASSLGWTASNEKLFFGSGTQLSVL.

This clonotype was observed many times. V and J are TRBV20-1 and TRBJ1-2; TRBD1 agrees at 7 bases. CDR1 and CDR2 (germline): DFQATT, SNEGSKA (reference sequence). There are 12 residues in the CDR3. Unmatched junction bases numbered 1, after V lost 5 bases and J lost 1 base. The CDR3 loop is CSARDSNYGYTF. The DNA of the CDR3 is TGCAGTGCTCGGGACAGTAACTATGGCTACACCTTC.

In this sample, this clonotype turned up many times. J is TRBJ1-4 and V is TRBV3-1; no firm D call. The ends were cut back, 4 bases at V and 0 bases at J, with 9 bases in the middle. The CDR3 contains 15 residues. CDR1 and CDR2 from the germline V gene are LGHDT and YNNKEL (reference sequence). The CDR3 sequence: CASSRYTTTNEKLFF. Written as DNA, the CDR3 is TGTGCCAGCAGCCGATACACGACAACTAATGAAAAACTGTTTTTT.

The table lists this clonotype with many counts. This chain's CDR3 is CSARDSGETQYF. Written as DNA, the CDR3 is TGCAGTGCTAGAGATTCAGGGGAGACCCAGTACTTC. This chain links TRBV20-1 with TRBJ2-5, with a weak D call TRBD1 (5 bases). Trimming shortened V by 0 bases and J by 5 bases, and 7 bases separated the two germline ends. This CDR3 spans 12 amino acids. Germline assignment: CDR1 DFQATT and CDR2 SNEGSKA (reference sequence).

This clonotype appeared many times. J is TRBJ1-1 and V is TRBV5-1, with D perhaps matching TRBD1 (6 bases). CDR3 length: 17 amino acids. The V and J ends lost 5 bases and 1 base respectively, with 21 bases between them. Germline V gene sequence: CDR1 SGHRS, CDR2 YFSETQ. The CDR3 DNA is TGCGCCAGCAGTTGGACCGGGACACCTACAACGAACACTGAAGCTTTCTTT. Its protein is CASSWTGTPTTNTEAFF. Full variable domain (outside the CDR3, taken from reference TRBV5-1 and TRBJ1-1): KAGVTQTPRYLIKTRGQQVTLSCSPISGHRSVSWYQQTPGQGLQFLFEYFSETQRNKGNFPGRFSGRQFSNSRSEMNVSTLELGDSALYLCASSWTGTPTTNTEAFFGQGTRLTVV.

The CDR3 spells CSARNRGLHQPQHF. In DNA, the CDR3 is TGCAGTGCTAGGAACAGGGGGCTCCATCAGCCCCAGCATTTT. The chain employs TRBV20-1 and TRBJ1-5; 9 bases line up with TRBD1. This CDR3 contains 14 residues. J gave up 5 bases and V 3 bases, and 5 bases lay outside the gene matches. CDR1 and CDR2 (germline): DFQATT, SNEGSKA (reference sequence).

This clonotype has only a few counts. The J gene is TRBJ2-1, the V gene TRBV18, with D uncertain. The germline gives CDR1 KGHSH, CDR2 LQKENI. The V and J ends lost 5 bases and 8 bases respectively, with 19 bases between them. This CDR3 has 15 amino acids. The CDR3 loop is CASSTTSLSTDEQFF. The CDR3, as DNA: TGTGCCAGCTCAACAACCAGCCTTTCGACGGATGAGCAGTTCTTC.

This clonotype was counted at least ten times. This sequence joins TRBV7-2 and TRBJ2-7; D gene ambiguous. The CDR3 spans 14 residues. CDR1 and CDR2 from the germline V gene are SGHTA and FQGNSA. V lost 5 bases and J 0 bases, leaving 11 bases between the germline ends. As DNA, the CDR3 is TGTGCCAGCAGCCCGAGATTTAACTCCTACGAGCAGTACTTC. Encoded protein: CASSPRFNSYEQYF.

Ten or more counts support this clonotype. The chain has TRBV9 and TRBJ2-1, with D perhaps matching TRBD2 (6 bases). The CDR3 is 15 amino acids. Germline V gene lookup returns CDR1 SGDLS and CDR2 YYNGEE. Deletions cut 3 bases from V and 2 bases from J, with 12 bases between. The chain's CDR3 is CASSEGLLAYNEQFF. DNA for the CDR3: TGTGCCAGCAGCGAGGGACTCTTAGCCTACAATGAGCAGTTCTTC.

The chain recombines TRBV5-1 with TRBJ2-5; 9 bases match TRBD2. J lost 5 bases, V lost 1 base, and 3 bases had no gene match. Germline CDR1 SGHRS, CDR2 YFSETQ. The CDR3 runs 14 residues. Here the CDR3 DNA reads TGCGCCAGCAGCTTGATAGGACTAGCGGAGACCCAGTACTTC. Amino acid sequence: CASSLIGLAETQYF.

The chain is built from TRBV7-9 and TRBJ2-7, with a tentative D call TRBD2 (5 bases). Germline V lookup: CDR1 SEHNR, CDR2 FQNEAQ (reference sequence). CDR3 length: 14 amino acids. V lost 5 bases and J 7 bases, leaving 18 bases between the germline ends. Written as DNA, the CDR3 is TGTGCCAGCAGCCCGCTACTAGTAACGGGGGAGCAGTACTTC. Protein product: CASSPLLVTGEQYF.

This clonotype was observed many times. The chain joins TRBV6-1 to TRBJ2-7; D unresolved. Germline values: CDR1 MNHNS, CDR2 SASEGT. The V end was cut by 7 bases, the J end by 0 bases, with 10 bases between. The CDR3 spans 13 residues. DNA of the CDR3: TGTGCCAGCACCCCAACCAACTCCTACGAGCAGTACTTC. It yields the protein CASTPTNSYEQYF.

The rearrangement uses TRBV5-1 and TRBJ2-1; the match to TRBD1 covers 9 bases. This CDR3 has 15 residues. J was trimmed by 2 bases and V by 3 bases; bases with no gene match: 3. The V gene's germline CDR1 is SGHRS and CDR2 YFSETQ. CDR3 amino acids: CASSSDRGAYNEQFF. The CDR3 bases are TGCGCCAGCAGCTCGGACAGGGGCGCCTACAATGAGCAGTTCTTC.